This T cell receptor (beta chain) was captured in a study of T cell changes during pregnancy in multiple sclerosis. Sequencing used immunoSEQ multiplex PCR; TCRdb keeps in-frame clones, though not all of them. This table has roughly 13,000 clones, more than 85% appearing once. This clone has a handful of counts. Trimming cost V 4 bases and J 7 bases, with 5 bases left between them. Germline CDR1 KGHSH, CDR2 LQKENI. The CDR3 extends over 12 amino acids. The sequences come from peripheral blood, collected in the second trimester of pregnancy. This TCR came from a female donor in good health, enrolled as a control in a pregnancy study. This sequence joins TRBV18 and TRBJ1-6, with D uncertain. CDR3 sequence (DNA): TGTGCCAGCTCACGAGTAAATTCACCCCTCCACTTT. It translates to CASSRVNSPLHF.